A selection of T cell receptor beta chains follows, all from one sample in a study of early T cells in non-severe SARS-CoV-2 infection. TCRdb fed the 5' RACE reads into MiXCR, producing one record per CDR3 protein. The table records approximately 70,000 distinct CDR3 sequences, over 9.5% of them present only once. Material for sequencing was whole blood. These receptors all stem from an adult who was a healthcare worker with PCR-confirmed SARS-CoV-2 infection or an uninfected control (not recorded which). CDR3s include the opening cysteine and the closing phenylalanine or tryptophan. Each record gives: J gene, clone size, V gene, CDR3 length, D gene, CDR3 protein, CDR3 DNA. The D gene is left open where the match is weak. Part of the rows lack a size; the others show once, few, many or a class for expanded clones.

j_call: TRBJ2-2
clone_size: many
v_call: TRBV20-1
cdr3_length: 14
d_call: NA
cdr3_aa: CSARSRGNTGELFF
cdr3_nt: TGCAGTGCTAGGTCGCGGGGCAACACCGGGGAGCTGTTTTTT

j_call: TRBJ2-3
clone_size: many
v_call: TRBV24-1
cdr3_length: 15
d_call: TRBD1
cdr3_aa: CATLTLTGGTDTQYF
cdr3_nt: TGTGCCACCCTTACCTTGACAGGGGGCACAGATACGCAGTATTTT

j_call: TRBJ2-7
clone_size: few
v_call: TRBV24-1
cdr3_length: 13
d_call: NA
cdr3_aa: CATSATAGNEQYF
cdr3_nt: TGTGCCACCAGTGCAACAGCAGGTAACGAGCAGTACTTC

j_call: TRBJ2-2
clone_size: many
v_call: TRBV5-1
cdr3_length: 14
d_call: NA
cdr3_aa: CASRSQPNTGELFF
cdr3_nt: TGCGCCAGCAGGTCCCAGCCGAACACCGGGGAGCTGTTTTTT

j_call: TRBJ1-1
clone_size: NA
v_call: TRBV9
cdr3_length: 13
d_call: NA
cdr3_aa: CASSADSYTEAFF
cdr3_nt: TGTGCCAGCAGCGCGGACAGTTACACTGAAGCTTTCTTT

j_call: TRBJ2-7
clone_size: few
v_call: TRBV7-2
cdr3_length: 11
d_call: NA
cdr3_aa: CASSPFYEQYF
cdr3_nt: TGTGCCAGCAGCCCGTTTTACGAGCAGTACTTC

j_call: TRBJ2-3
clone_size: NA
v_call: TRBV15
cdr3_length: 16
d_call: TRBD2
cdr3_aa: CATSRGVAGVTDTQYF
cdr3_nt: TGTGCCACCAGCAGAGGGGTAGCGGGAGTAACAGATACGCAGTATTTT

j_call: TRBJ2-3
clone_size: many
v_call: TRBV6-1
cdr3_length: 15
d_call: TRBD2
cdr3_aa: CASSVTSGGTDTQYF
cdr3_nt: TGTGCCAGCAGTGTAACTAGCGGGGGCACAGATACGCAGTATTTT

j_call: TRBJ2-1
clone_size: NA
v_call: TRBV7-9
cdr3_length: 14
d_call: NA
cdr3_aa: CASSMTPGLGEQFF
cdr3_nt: TGTGCCAGCAGCATGACCCCCGGACTGGGTGAGCAGTTCTTC

j_call: TRBJ1-5
clone_size: NA
v_call: TRBV2
cdr3_length: 15
d_call: NA
cdr3_aa: CASSVEADSNQPQHF
cdr3_nt: TGTGCCAGCAGCGTGGAGGCGGATAGCAATCAGCCCCAGCATTTT

j_call: TRBJ2-2
clone_size: few
v_call: TRBV6-2/TRBV6-3
cdr3_length: 11
d_call: NA
cdr3_aa: CAIRGTGELFF
cdr3_nt: TGTGCCATCCGAGGAACCGGGGAGCTGTTTTTT

j_call: TRBJ2-3
clone_size: NA
v_call: TRBV10-3
cdr3_length: 16
d_call: NA
cdr3_aa: CAISEAASIRTDTQYF
cdr3_nt: TGTGCCATCAGTGAAGCAGCGAGTATCCGCACAGATACGCAGTATTTT

j_call: TRBJ2-5
clone_size: few
v_call: TRBV3-1
cdr3_length: 16
d_call: TRBD2
cdr3_aa: CASSQGSMGLQETQYF
cdr3_nt: TGTGCCAGCAGCCAAGGGTCTATGGGACTACAAGAGACCCAGTACTTC

j_call: TRBJ2-1
clone_size: many
v_call: TRBV18
cdr3_length: 16
d_call: NA
cdr3_aa: CASSPRATGWRNEQFF
cdr3_nt: TGTGCCAGCTCACCACGGGCCACAGGGTGGAGGAATGAGCAGTTCTTC

j_call: TRBJ2-4
clone_size: many
v_call: TRBV19
cdr3_length: 15
d_call: NA
cdr3_aa: CASSAPGWAKNIQYF
cdr3_nt: TGTGCCAGTAGTGCACCGGGGTGGGCCAAAAACATTCAGTACTTC

j_call: TRBJ2-1
clone_size: few
v_call: TRBV6-2/TRBV6-3
cdr3_length: 16
d_call: TRBD1
cdr3_aa: CASSARGGFFVGEQFF
cdr3_nt: TGTGCCAGCAGTGCCAGAGGGGGCTTTTTTGTTGGTGAGCAGTTCTTC

j_call: TRBJ1-1
clone_size: many
v_call: TRBV5-1
cdr3_length: 14
d_call: NA
cdr3_aa: CASSASSANTEAFF
cdr3_nt: TGCGCCAGCAGCGCGTCTTCGGCTAACACTGAAGCTTTCTTT

j_call: TRBJ2-7
clone_size: medium-sized
v_call: TRBV5-1
cdr3_length: 13
d_call: NA
cdr3_aa: CASSSFGDYEQYF
cdr3_nt: TGCGCCAGCAGCTCGTTCGGGGACTACGAGCAGTACTTC

j_call: TRBJ2-5
clone_size: NA
v_call: TRBV6-6
cdr3_length: 15
d_call: TRBD1
cdr3_aa: CASAKTGGGQETQYF
cdr3_nt: TGTGCCAGCGCCAAGACAGGGGGCGGACAAGAGACCCAGTACTTC

j_call: TRBJ2-7
clone_size: many
v_call: TRBV28
cdr3_length: 11
d_call: NA
cdr3_aa: CASRRDGEQYF
cdr3_nt: TGTGCCAGCCGCCGGGACGGCGAGCAGTACTTC

j_call: TRBJ1-2
clone_size: once
v_call: TRBV30
cdr3_length: 12
d_call: TRBD1
cdr3_aa: CAIQTGKYGYTF
cdr3_nt: TGTGCCATCCAGACAGGGAAGTATGGCTACACCTTC

j_call: TRBJ2-3
clone_size: many
v_call: TRBV6-1
cdr3_length: 15
d_call: NA
cdr3_aa: CASSGRGAGADTQYF
cdr3_nt: TGTGCCAGCAGTGGGAGGGGAGCGGGCGCAGATACGCAGTATTTT

j_call: TRBJ2-1
clone_size: NA
v_call: TRBV12-2
cdr3_length: 16
d_call: NA
cdr3_aa: CASRLVGTLDYNEQFF
cdr3_nt: TGTGCAAGTCGCTTAGTCGGGACACTGGACTACAATGAGCAGTTCTTC

j_call: TRBJ2-3
clone_size: once
v_call: TRBV7-2
cdr3_length: 15
d_call: TRBD1
cdr3_aa: CASSLAKTGTDTQYF
cdr3_nt: TGTGCCAGCAGCTTAGCAAAGACAGGGACAGATACGCAGTATTTT

j_call: TRBJ2-7
clone_size: many
v_call: TRBV4-1
cdr3_length: 16
d_call: NA
cdr3_aa: CASSRGGLTVIHEQYF
cdr3_nt: TGCGCCAGCAGCCGTGGCGGGCTCACAGTTATCCACGAGCAGTACTTC

j_call: TRBJ2-7
clone_size: NA
v_call: TRBV18
cdr3_length: 15
d_call: NA
cdr3_aa: CASSPVRSSNYEQYF
cdr3_nt: TGTGCCAGCTCACCCGTTCGTAGCAGTAACTACGAGCAGTACTTC

j_call: TRBJ2-7
clone_size: few
v_call: TRBV12-3/TRBV12-4
cdr3_length: 14
d_call: TRBD1
cdr3_aa: CASSLFAGGEEQYF
cdr3_nt: TGTGCCAGCAGTTTATTTGCAGGGGGCGAAGAGCAGTACTTC

j_call: TRBJ2-7
clone_size: NA
v_call: TRBV6-2/TRBV6-3
cdr3_length: 16
d_call: TRBD2
cdr3_aa: CASSYSTSGNYYEQYF
cdr3_nt: TGTGCCAGCAGTTACTCGACTAGCGGGAACTACTACGAGCAGTACTTC

j_call: TRBJ2-3
clone_size: many
v_call: TRBV15
cdr3_length: 14
d_call: NA
cdr3_aa: CATSADQPTDTQYF
cdr3_nt: TGTGCCACCAGCGCAGATCAGCCGACAGATACGCAGTATTTT

j_call: TRBJ2-7
clone_size: few
v_call: TRBV28
cdr3_length: 12
d_call: NA
cdr3_aa: CASSRRIAEQYF
cdr3_nt: TGTGCCAGCAGTCGCAGGATCGCCGAGCAGTACTTC

j_call: TRBJ2-3
clone_size: few
v_call: TRBV23-1
cdr3_length: 13
d_call: NA
cdr3_aa: CASSQSQPDTQYF
cdr3_nt: TGCGCCAGCAGTCAATCACAGCCAGATACGCAGTATTTT

j_call: TRBJ1-5
clone_size: few
v_call: TRBV29-1
cdr3_length: 13
d_call: NA
cdr3_aa: CSVASGLNQPQHF
cdr3_nt: TGCAGCGTTGCTTCGGGCCTCAATCAGCCCCAGCATTTT

j_call: TRBJ2-6
clone_size: few
v_call: TRBV18
cdr3_length: 16
d_call: NA
cdr3_aa: CASSRSQLSGANVLTF
cdr3_nt: TGTGCCAGCTCACGCTCACAGCTCTCTGGGGCCAACGTCCTGACTTTC

j_call: TRBJ2-2
clone_size: many
v_call: TRBV7-9
cdr3_length: 15
d_call: NA
cdr3_aa: CASSLEGVGPGELFF
cdr3_nt: TGTGCCAGCAGCTTAGAGGGAGTCGGACCCGGGGAGCTGTTTTTT

j_call: TRBJ2-1
clone_size: many
v_call: TRBV7-6
cdr3_length: 17
d_call: NA
cdr3_aa: CASSLDRGRGMGNEQFF
cdr3_nt: TGTGCCAGCAGCTTAGATCGGGGCAGGGGAATGGGCAATGAGCAGTTCTTC

j_call: TRBJ1-1
clone_size: many
v_call: TRBV5-6
cdr3_length: 13
d_call: NA
cdr3_aa: CASSLGRNTEAFF
cdr3_nt: TGTGCCAGCAGCTTGGGACGGAACACTGAAGCTTTCTTT

j_call: TRBJ2-6
clone_size: many
v_call: TRBV6-2/TRBV6-3
cdr3_length: 17
d_call: TRBD1
cdr3_aa: CASREDRGLFGANVLTF
cdr3_nt: TGTGCCAGCAGAGAGGACAGGGGGCTTTTTGGGGCCAACGTCCTGACTTTC

j_call: TRBJ2-6
clone_size: NA
v_call: TRBV2
cdr3_length: 15
d_call: NA
cdr3_aa: CASRMGDAGANVLTF
cdr3_nt: TGTGCCAGCAGGATGGGGGATGCTGGGGCCAACGTCCTGACTTTC

j_call: TRBJ2-3
clone_size: many
v_call: TRBV25-1
cdr3_length: 15
d_call: NA
cdr3_aa: CASSELLRPTDTQYF
cdr3_nt: TGTGCCAGCAGTGAATTATTAAGACCCACAGATACGCAGTATTTT

j_call: TRBJ1-1
clone_size: once
v_call: TRBV5-6
cdr3_length: 13
d_call: NA
cdr3_aa: CASSFYLNTEAFF
cdr3_nt: TGTGCCAGCAGCTTTTATCTGAACACTGAAGCTTTCTTT

j_call: TRBJ2-5
clone_size: many
v_call: TRBV29-1
cdr3_length: 13
d_call: TRBD2
cdr3_aa: CSVGGRARETQYF
cdr3_nt: TGCAGCGTTGGGGGGAGGGCCCGGGAGACCCAGTACTTC

j_call: TRBJ2-2
clone_size: NA
v_call: TRBV6-6
cdr3_length: 11
d_call: NA
cdr3_aa: CASKSPGELFF
cdr3_nt: TGTGCCAGCAAGTCCCCCGGGGAGCTGTTTTTT

j_call: TRBJ2-3
clone_size: few
v_call: TRBV4-1
cdr3_length: 12
d_call: NA
cdr3_aa: CASSHNGDTQFF
cdr3_nt: TGCGCCAGCAGCCATAATGGTGATACGCAGTTTTTT

j_call: TRBJ2-6
clone_size: many
v_call: TRBV6-5
cdr3_length: 15
d_call: NA
cdr3_aa: CASSYEGAGANVLTF
cdr3_nt: TGTGCCAGCAGTTACGAGGGTGCTGGGGCCAACGTCCTGACTTTC

j_call: TRBJ2-7
clone_size: many
v_call: TRBV11-3
cdr3_length: 14
d_call: TRBD1
cdr3_aa: CASSLDRGRSEQYF
cdr3_nt: TGTGCCAGCAGTCTCGACAGGGGGCGTTCCGAGCAGTACTTC

j_call: TRBJ2-1
clone_size: few
v_call: TRBV2
cdr3_length: 12
d_call: NA
cdr3_aa: CASSLEGGEQFF
cdr3_nt: TGTGCCAGCAGCCTAGAGGGGGGTGAGCAGTTCTTC

j_call: TRBJ1-4
clone_size: NA
v_call: TRBV11-2
cdr3_length: 16
d_call: TRBD1
cdr3_aa: CASSLDFTGVAEKLFF
cdr3_nt: TGTGCCAGCAGCTTAGATTTCACAGGGGTGGCTGAAAAACTGTTTTTT

j_call: TRBJ2-5
clone_size: few
v_call: TRBV7-2
cdr3_length: 12
d_call: NA
cdr3_aa: CASSLSGETQYF
cdr3_nt: TGTGCCAGCAGCTTAAGTGGTGAGACCCAGTACTTC

j_call: TRBJ1-6
clone_size: many
v_call: TRBV3-1
cdr3_length: 15
d_call: NA
cdr3_aa: CASSLLQGWGSPLHF
cdr3_nt: TGTGCCAGCAGTCTTCTTCAGGGGTGGGGCTCACCCCTCCACTTT

j_call: TRBJ2-1
clone_size: many
v_call: TRBV5-1
cdr3_length: 16
d_call: NA
cdr3_aa: CASSLVGLSSYNEQFF
cdr3_nt: TGCGCCAGCAGCTTGGTCGGGTTAAGCTCCTACAATGAGCAGTTCTTC

j_call: TRBJ2-1
clone_size: few
v_call: TRBV29-1
cdr3_length: 10
d_call: NA
cdr3_aa: CSVVGAEQFF
cdr3_nt: TGCAGCGTTGTCGGTGCAGAGCAGTTCTTC

j_call: TRBJ2-3
clone_size: NA
v_call: TRBV5-4
cdr3_length: 14
d_call: NA
cdr3_aa: CASSSQRSGENQYF
cdr3_nt: TGTGCCAGCAGCTCACAACGGTCCGGCGAAAATCAGTATTTT

j_call: TRBJ1-1
clone_size: few
v_call: TRBV29-1
cdr3_length: 13
d_call: NA
cdr3_aa: CSADEQRNTEAFF
cdr3_nt: TGCAGCGCAGACGAACAGAGAAACACTGAAGCTTTCTTT

j_call: TRBJ2-1
clone_size: NA
v_call: TRBV5-1
cdr3_length: 14
d_call: NA
cdr3_aa: CASSPGRTNNEQFF
cdr3_nt: TGCGCCAGCAGCCCGGGACGGACTAACAATGAGCAGTTCTTC

j_call: TRBJ2-7
clone_size: NA
v_call: TRBV5-1
cdr3_length: 12
d_call: NA
cdr3_aa: CASSLDWDEQYF
cdr3_nt: TGCGCCAGCAGCTTGGATTGGGACGAGCAGTACTTC

j_call: TRBJ2-2
clone_size: few
v_call: TRBV6-4
cdr3_length: 16
d_call: TRBD2
cdr3_aa: CASSEVLAGDTGELFF
cdr3_nt: TGTGCCAGCAGTGAAGTACTAGCGGGAGATACCGGGGAGCTGTTTTTT